What follows is one T cell receptor (beta chain) and its context. This sample was included in a study of blood T cell repertoires in COVID-19. Study context: From T cells, B-cell-depleted T cells, or PBMCs came the material, which was cDNA or gDNA.

Measured with immunoSEQ multiplex PCR; TCRdb has only the in-frame clones, and not every one. The table shows about 280,000 clones, with over 75% occurring only once. The CDR3 has 15 amino acids. Germline values: CDR1 LNHDA, CDR2 SQIVND (reference sequence). Trimming removed 6 bases from V and 3 bases from J, with 15 bases in between. Input material: peripheral blood. This TCR was sampled from a man between 18 and 29 years old with active or convalescent COVID-19. The chain combines TRBV19 with TRBJ1-5; D is undetermined. CDR3 protein: CASSLLYGTNQPQHF. CDR3 nucleotide sequence: TGTGCCAGTAGCCTCCTGTATGGCACCAATCAGCCCCAGCATTTT.